This TCR beta chain was identified during a study of shared clonotypes between healthy human individuals. Loaded into unsorted PBMC replicate PCRs was 300 ng DNA, approximately 33,000 T cell genomes. Sequencing was performed with immunoSEQ multiplex PCR; in TCRdb, only in-frame clones are kept and a portion is missing. The sample shows 450,000 to 500,000 clones, around 79% of them seen only once. CDR3 length: 15 amino acids. The ends were cut back, 2 bases at V and 5 bases at J, with 19 bases in the middle. The germline V gene encodes CDR1 GTSNPN and CDR2 SVGIG (reference sequence). The sequenced material came from PBMCs. The chain recombines TRBV30 with TRBJ2-7; D not certain. The clonotype comes from a woman aged 40-49 years in good health. Some clones in this sample may be carry-over from other donors' samples. The CDR3 reads CAWSPTTPVGNEQYF. CDR3 in DNA: TGTGCCTGGAGTCCGACCACACCTGTGGGGAACGAGCAGTACTTC.